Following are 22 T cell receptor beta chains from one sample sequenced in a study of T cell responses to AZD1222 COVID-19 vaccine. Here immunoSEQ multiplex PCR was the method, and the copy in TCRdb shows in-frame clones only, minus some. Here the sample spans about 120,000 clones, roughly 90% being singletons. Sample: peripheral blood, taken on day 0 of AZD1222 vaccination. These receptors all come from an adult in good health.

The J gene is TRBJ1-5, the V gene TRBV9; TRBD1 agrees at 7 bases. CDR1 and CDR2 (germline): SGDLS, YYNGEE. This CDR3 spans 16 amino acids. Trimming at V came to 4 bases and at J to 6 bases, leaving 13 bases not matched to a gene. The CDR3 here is CASSIPRDSGCQPQHF. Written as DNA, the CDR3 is TGTGCCAGCAGCATACCCAGGGACAGCGGGTGTCAGCCCCAGCATTTT.

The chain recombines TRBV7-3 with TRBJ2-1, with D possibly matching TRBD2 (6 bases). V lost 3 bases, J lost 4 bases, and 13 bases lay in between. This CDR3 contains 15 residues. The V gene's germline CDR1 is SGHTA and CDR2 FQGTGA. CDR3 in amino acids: CASSFPSGRYNEQFF. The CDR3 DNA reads TGTGCCAGCAGCTTCCCCAGCGGGCGATACAATGAGCAGTTCTTC. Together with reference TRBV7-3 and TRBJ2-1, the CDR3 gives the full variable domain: GAGVSQTPSNKVTEKGKYVELRCDPISGHTALYWYRQSLGQGPEFLIYFQGTGAADDSGLPNDRFFAVRPEGSVSTLKIQRTERGDSAVYLCASSFPSGRYNEQFFGPGTRLTVL.

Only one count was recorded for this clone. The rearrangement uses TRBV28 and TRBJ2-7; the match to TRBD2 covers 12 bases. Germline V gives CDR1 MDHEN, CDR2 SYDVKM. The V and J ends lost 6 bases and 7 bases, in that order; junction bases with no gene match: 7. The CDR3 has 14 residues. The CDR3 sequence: CASRPSGRAGEQYF. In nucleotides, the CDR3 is TGTGCCAGCAGGCCTAGCGGGAGGGCCGGGGAGCAGTACTTC.

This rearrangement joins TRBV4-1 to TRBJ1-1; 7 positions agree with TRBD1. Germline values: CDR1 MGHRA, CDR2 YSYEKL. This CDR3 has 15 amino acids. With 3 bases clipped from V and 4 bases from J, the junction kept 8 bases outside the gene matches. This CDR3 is CASSHADRDGTEAFF. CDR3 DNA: TGCGCCAGCAGCCATGCAGACAGGGATGGCACTGAAGCTTTCTTT.

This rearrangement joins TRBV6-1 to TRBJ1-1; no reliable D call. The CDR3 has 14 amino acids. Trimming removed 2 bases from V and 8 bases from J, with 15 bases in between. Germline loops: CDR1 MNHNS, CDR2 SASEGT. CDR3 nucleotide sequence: TGTGCCAGCAGTGAAAAGAGTCCCCTTACAGAAGCTTTCTTT. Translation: CASSEKSPLTEAFF.

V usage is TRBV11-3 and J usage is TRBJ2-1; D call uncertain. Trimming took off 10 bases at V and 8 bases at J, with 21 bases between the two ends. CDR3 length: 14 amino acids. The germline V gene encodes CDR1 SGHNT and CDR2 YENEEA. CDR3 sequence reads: CATSLRVRTDEQFF. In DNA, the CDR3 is TGTGCCACCTCACTACGAGTTAGAACGGATGAGCAGTTCTTC. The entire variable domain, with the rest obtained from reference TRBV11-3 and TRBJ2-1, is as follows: EAGVVQSPRYKIIEKKQPVAFWCNPISGHNTLYWYLQNLGQGPELLIRYENEEAVDDSQLPKDRFSAERLKGVDSTLKIQPAELGDSAVYLCATSLRVRTDEQFFGPGTRLTVL.

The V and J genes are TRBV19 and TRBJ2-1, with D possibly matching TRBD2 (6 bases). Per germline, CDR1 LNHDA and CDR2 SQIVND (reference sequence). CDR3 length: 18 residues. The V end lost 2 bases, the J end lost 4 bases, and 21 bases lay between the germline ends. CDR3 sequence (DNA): TGTGCCAGTAGTATAATCGGGCTATTAAGCGGGCTTTACAATGAGCAGTTCTTC. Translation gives CASSIIGLLSGLYNEQFF. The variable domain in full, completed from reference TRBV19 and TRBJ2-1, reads DGGITQSPKYLFRKEGQNVTLSCEQNLNHDAMYWYRQDPGQGLRLIYYSQIVNDFQKGDIAEGYSVSREKKESFPLTVTSAQKNPTAFYLCASSIIGLLSGLYNEQFFGPGTRLTVL.

The DNA of the CDR3 is TGTGCCAGCAGCTTAGAAGCGGGACACTACTACGAGCAGTACTTC. It translates to CASSLEAGHYYEQYF. The chain is built from TRBV11-2 and TRBJ2-7; maybe TRBD2 (7 bases). The germline CDR1 and CDR2 sequences are SGHAT and FQNNGV. The CDR3 extends over 15 amino acids. The V and J ends lost 0 bases and 3 bases respectively, with 12 bases between them.

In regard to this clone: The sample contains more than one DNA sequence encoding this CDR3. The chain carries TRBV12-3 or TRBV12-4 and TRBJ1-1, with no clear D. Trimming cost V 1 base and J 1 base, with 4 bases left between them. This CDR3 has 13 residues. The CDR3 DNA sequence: TGTGCCAGCAGTTTAGGTGGGAACACTGAAGCTTTCTTT. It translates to CASSLGGNTEAFF.

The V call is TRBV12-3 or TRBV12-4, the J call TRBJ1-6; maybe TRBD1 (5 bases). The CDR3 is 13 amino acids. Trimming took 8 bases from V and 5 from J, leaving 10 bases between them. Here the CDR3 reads CASQGWDNSPLHF. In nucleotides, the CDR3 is TGTGCCAGCCAGGGATGGGATAATTCACCCCTCCACTTT.

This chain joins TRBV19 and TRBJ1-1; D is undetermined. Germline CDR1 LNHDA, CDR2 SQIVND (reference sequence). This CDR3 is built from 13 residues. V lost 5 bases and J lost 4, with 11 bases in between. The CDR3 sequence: CASSFRAFTEAFF. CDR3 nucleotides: TGTGCCAGTAGTTTCCGGGCCTTCACTGAAGCTTTCTTT.

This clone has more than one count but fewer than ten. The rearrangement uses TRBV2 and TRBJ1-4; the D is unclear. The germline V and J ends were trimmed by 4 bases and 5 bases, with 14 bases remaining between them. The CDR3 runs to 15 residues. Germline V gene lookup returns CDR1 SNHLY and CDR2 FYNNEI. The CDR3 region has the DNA TGTGCCAGCAGTGTCGTTGTTTTAGGAAATGAAAAACTGTTTTTT. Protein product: CASSVVVLGNEKLFF.

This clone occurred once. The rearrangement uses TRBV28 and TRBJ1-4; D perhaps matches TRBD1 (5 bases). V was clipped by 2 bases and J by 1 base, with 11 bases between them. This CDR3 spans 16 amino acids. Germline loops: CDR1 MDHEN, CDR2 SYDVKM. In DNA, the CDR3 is TGTGCCAGCAGTTTACCGTGGGGCAGAACTAATGAAAAACTGTTTTTT. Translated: CASSLPWGRTNEKLFF.

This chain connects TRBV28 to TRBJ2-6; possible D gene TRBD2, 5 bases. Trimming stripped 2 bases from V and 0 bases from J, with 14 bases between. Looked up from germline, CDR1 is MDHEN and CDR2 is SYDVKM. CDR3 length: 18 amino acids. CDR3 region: CASSLEGLIFSGANVLTF. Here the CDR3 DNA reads TGTGCCAGCAGTTTAGAGGGTCTCATTTTCTCTGGGGCCAACGTCCTGACTTTC.

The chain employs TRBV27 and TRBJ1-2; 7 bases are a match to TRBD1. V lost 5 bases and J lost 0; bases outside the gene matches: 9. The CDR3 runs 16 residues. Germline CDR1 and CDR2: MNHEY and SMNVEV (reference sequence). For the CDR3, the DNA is TGTGCCAGCAGTAAGGGGGCAGGGGCCACTAACTATGGCTACACCTTC. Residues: CASSKGAGATNYGYTF.

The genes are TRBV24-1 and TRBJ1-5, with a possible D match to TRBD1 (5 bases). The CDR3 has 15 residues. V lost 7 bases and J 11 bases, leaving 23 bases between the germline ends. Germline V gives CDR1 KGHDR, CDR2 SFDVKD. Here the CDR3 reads CATSSGRSTGGTQHF. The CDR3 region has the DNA TGTGCCACCAGCTCGGGACGGTCAACCGGAGGGACCCAGCATTTT.

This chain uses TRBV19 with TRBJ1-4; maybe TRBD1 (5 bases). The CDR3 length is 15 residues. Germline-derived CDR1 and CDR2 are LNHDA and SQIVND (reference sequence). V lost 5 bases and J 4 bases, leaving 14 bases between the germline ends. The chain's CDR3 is CASSSPRGNNEKLFF. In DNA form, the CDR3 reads TGTGCCAGTAGTTCCCCTCGGGGGAATAATGAAAAACTGTTTTTT.

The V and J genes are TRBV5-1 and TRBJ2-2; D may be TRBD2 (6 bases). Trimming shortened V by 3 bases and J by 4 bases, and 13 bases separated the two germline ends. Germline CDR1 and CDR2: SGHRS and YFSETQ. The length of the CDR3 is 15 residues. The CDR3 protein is CASSSLTSFTGELFF. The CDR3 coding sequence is TGCGCCAGCAGCTCCCTGACTAGTTTCACCGGGGAGCTGTTTTTT.

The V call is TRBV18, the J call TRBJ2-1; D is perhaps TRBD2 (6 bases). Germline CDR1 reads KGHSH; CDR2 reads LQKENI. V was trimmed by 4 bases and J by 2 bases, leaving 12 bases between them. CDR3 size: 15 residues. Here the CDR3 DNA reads TGTGCCAGCTCACAAAATAGCGGAGCCTACAATGAGCAGTTCTTC. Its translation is CASSQNSGAYNEQFF.

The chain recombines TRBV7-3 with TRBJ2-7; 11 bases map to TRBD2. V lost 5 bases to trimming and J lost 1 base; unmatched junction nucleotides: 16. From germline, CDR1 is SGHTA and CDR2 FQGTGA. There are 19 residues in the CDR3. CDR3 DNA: TGTGCCAGCAGCCAAGGCGCTAGCGGGAGGTCCGGTCCTTCCTACGAGCAGTACTTC. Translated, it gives CASSQGASGRSGPSYEQYF.

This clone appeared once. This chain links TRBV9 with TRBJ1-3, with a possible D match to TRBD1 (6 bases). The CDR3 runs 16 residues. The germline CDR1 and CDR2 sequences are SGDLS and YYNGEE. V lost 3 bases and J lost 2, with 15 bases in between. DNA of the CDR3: TGTGCCAGCAGCGCGAGAGGGGGGCCGGCTGGAAACACCATATATTTT. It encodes CASSARGGPAGNTIYF.

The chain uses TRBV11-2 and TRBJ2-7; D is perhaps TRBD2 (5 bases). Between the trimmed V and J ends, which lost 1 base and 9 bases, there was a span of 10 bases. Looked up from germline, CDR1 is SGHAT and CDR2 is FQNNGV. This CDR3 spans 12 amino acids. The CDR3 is CASSLVGGLQYF. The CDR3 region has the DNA TGTGCCAGCAGCTTAGTCGGCGGGTTGCAGTACTTC.